One TCR beta chain is described in this entry. The CDR3 has 14 amino acids. With 9 bases clipped from V and 0 bases from J, the junction kept 5 bases outside the gene matches. Germline V gene sequence: CDR1 LNHDA, CDR2 SQIVND (reference sequence). Some clones are missing from TCRdb's copy, which holds only in-frame ones; the method was immunoSEQ multiplex PCR. The sample contains 10,000 to 15,000 clones, about 76% of which appear only once. This sample was included in a study of OX40 agonist ivuxolimab in advanced cancers. Study background: Patients received the agonistic anti-OX40 (CD134) antibody ivuxolimab.

The clonotype comes from an adult with an advanced solid tumor such as melanoma, head and neck, liver or kidney cancer. This chain connects TRBV19 to TRBJ2-7, with 10 nucleotides matching TRBD2. The material was CD4+ or CD8+ T cells sorted from blood, obtained in a trial of the OX40 agonist ivuxolimab. CDR3 protein: CASRKREGSYEQYF. CDR3 sequence (DNA): TGTGCCAGCAGGAAGCGGGAGGGCTCCTACGAGCAGTACTTC.